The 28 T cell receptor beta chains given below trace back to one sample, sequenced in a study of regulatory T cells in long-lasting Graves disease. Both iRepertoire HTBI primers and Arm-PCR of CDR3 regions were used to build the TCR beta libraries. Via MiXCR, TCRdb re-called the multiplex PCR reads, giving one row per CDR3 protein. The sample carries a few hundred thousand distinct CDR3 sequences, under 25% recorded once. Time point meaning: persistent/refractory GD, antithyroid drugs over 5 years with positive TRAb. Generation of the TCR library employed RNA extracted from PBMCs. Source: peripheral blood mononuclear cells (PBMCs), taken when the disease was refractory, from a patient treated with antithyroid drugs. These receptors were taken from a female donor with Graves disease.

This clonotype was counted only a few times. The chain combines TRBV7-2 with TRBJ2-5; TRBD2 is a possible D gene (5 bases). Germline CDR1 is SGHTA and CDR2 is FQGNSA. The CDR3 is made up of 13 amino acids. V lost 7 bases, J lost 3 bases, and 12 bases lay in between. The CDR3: CASTPGIEETQYF. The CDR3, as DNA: TGTGCCAGCACCCCGGGGATAGAAGAGACCCAGTACTTC.

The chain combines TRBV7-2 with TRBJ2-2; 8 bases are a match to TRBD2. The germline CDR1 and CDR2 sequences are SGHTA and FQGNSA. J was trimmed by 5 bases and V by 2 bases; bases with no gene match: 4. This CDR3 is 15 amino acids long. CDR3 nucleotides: TGTGCCAGCAGCTTAAGGATAGCGGGAACCGGGGAGCTGTTTTTT. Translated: CASSLRIAGTGELFF.

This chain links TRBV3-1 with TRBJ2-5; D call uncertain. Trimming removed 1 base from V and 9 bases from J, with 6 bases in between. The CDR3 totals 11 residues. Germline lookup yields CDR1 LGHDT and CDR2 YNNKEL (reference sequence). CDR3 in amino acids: CASSQVGAQYF. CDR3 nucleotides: TGTGCCAGCAGCCAAGTTGGAGCCCAGTACTTC.

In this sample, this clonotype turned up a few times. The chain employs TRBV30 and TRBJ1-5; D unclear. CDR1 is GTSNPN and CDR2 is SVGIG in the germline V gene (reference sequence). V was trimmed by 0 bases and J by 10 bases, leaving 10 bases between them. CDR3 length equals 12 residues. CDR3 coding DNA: TGTGCCTGGAGTGTCTCTCAGAACCCCCAGCATTTT. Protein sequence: CAWSVSQNPQHF.

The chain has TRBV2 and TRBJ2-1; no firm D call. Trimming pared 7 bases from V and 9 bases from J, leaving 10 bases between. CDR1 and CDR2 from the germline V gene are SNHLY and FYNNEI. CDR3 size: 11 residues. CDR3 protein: CASNTRGEQFF. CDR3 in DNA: TGTGCCAGCAACACGCGAGGTGAGCAGTTCTTC.

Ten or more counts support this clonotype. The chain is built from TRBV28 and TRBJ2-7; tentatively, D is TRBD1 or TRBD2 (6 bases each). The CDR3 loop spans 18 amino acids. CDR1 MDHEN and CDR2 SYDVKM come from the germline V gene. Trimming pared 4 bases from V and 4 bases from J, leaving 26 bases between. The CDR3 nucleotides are TGTGCCAGCAGTTCCCCCATCCGGTGGGGCAGGGGAGGATACGAGCAGTACTTC. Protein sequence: CASSSPIRWGRGGYEQYF.

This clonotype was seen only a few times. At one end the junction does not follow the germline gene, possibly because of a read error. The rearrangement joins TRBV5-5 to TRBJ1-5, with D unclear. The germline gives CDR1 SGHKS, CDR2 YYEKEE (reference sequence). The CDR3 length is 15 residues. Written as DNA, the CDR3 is TGTGCCAGCAGCTTGGATACGTATAGCAATCAGCCCCAGCAATTT. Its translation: CASSLDTYSNQPQQF.

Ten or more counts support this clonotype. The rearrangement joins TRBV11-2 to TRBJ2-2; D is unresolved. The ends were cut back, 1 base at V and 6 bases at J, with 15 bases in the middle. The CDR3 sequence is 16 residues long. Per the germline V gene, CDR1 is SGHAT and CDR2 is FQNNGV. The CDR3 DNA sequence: TGTGCCAGCAGCTTAGGAGCGACCCGAATCTCCGGGGAGCTGTTTTTT. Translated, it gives CASSLGATRISGELFF.

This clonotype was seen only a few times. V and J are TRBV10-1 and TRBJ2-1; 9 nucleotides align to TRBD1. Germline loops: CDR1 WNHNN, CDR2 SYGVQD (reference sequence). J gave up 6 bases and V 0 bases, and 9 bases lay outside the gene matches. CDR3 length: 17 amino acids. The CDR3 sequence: CASSESMWGQGSNEQFF. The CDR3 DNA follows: TGCGCCAGCAGTGAGTCAATGTGGGGACAGGGTTCCAATGAGCAGTTCTTC.

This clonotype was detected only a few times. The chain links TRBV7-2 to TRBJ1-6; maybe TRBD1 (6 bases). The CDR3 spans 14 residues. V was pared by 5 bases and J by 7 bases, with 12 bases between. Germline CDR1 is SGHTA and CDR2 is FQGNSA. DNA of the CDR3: TGTGCCAGCAGCGCTCAGGGGCCCAATTCACCCCTCCACTTT. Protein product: CASSAQGPNSPLHF.

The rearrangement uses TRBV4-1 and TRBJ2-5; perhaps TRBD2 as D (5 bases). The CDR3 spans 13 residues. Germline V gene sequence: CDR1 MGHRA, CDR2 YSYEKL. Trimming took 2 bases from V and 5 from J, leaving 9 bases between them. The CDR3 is CASSQWRKETQYF. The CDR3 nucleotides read TGCGCCAGCAGCCAATGGAGGAAGGAGACCCAGTACTTC.

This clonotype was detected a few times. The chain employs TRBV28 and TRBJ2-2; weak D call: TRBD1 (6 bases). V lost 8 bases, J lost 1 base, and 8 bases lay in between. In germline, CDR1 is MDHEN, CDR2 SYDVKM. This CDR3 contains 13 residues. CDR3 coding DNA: TGTGCCAGCTTAGGGGGGAACACCGGGGAGCTGTTTTTT. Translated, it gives CASLGGNTGELFF.

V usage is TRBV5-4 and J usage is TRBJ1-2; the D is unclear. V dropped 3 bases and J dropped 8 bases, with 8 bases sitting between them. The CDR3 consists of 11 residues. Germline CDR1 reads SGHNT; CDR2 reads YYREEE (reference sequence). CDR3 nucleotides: TGTGCCAGCAGCTCCATATTCGGCTACACCTTC. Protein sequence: CASSSIFGYTF.

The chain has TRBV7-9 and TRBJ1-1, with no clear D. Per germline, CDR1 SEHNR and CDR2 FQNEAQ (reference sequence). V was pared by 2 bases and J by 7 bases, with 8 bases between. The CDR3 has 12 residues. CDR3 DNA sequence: TGTGCCAGCAGCTTATCTTCGCTTGAAGCTTTCTTT. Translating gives CASSLSSLEAFF.

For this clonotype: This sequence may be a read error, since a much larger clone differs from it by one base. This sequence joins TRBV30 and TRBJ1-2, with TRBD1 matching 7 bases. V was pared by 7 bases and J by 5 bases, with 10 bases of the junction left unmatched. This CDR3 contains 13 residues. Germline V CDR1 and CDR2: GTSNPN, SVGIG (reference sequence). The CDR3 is CASITGVRYGYTF. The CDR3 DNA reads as TGTGCCTCCATTACAGGGGTCCGTTATGGCTACACCTTC.

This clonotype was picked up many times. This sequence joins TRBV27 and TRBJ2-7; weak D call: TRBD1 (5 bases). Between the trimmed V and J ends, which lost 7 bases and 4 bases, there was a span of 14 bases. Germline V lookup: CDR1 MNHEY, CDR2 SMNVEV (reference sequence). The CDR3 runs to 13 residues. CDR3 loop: CASKAYRKYEQYF. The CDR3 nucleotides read TGTGCCAGCAAAGCGTACAGGAAGTACGAGCAGTACTTC.

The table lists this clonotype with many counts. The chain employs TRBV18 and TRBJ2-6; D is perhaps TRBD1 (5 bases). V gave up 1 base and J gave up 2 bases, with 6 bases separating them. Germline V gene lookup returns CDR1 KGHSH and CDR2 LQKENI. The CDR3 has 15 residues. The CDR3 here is CASSPQGAGANVLTF. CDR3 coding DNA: TGTGCCAGCTCACCACAAGGGGCTGGGGCCAACGTCCTGACTTTC.

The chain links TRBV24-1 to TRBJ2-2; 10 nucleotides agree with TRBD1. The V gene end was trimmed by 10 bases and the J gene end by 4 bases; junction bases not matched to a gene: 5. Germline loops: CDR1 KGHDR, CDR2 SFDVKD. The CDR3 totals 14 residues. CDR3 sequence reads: CATRDRGPTGELFF. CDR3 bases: TGTGCCACAAGGGACAGGGGTCCCACCGGGGAGCTGTTTTTT.

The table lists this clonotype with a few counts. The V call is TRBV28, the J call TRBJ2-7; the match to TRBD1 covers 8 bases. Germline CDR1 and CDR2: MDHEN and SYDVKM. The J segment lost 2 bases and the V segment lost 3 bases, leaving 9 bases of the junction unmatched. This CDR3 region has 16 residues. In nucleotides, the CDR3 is TGTGCCAGCAGTTTGCTCCCCGGGACAGGTGCCTACGAGCAGTACTTC. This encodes CASSLLPGTGAYEQYF. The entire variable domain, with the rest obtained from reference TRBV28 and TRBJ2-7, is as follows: DVKVTQSSRYLVKRTGEKVFLECVQDMDHENMFWYRQDPGLGLRLIYFSYDVKMKEKGDIPEGYSVSREKKERFSLILESASTNQTSMYLCASSLLPGTGAYEQYFGPGTRLTVT.

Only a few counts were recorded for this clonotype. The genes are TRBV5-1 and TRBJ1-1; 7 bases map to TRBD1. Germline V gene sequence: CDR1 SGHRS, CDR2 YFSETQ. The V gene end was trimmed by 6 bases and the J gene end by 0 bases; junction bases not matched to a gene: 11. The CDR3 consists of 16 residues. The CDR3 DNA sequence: TGCGCCAGCAAGGGGGCAGGGGACCCGATGAACACTGAAGCTTTCTTT. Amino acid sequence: CASKGAGDPMNTEAFF. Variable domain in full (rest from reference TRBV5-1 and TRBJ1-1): KAGVTQTPRYLIKTRGQQVTLSCSPISGHRSVSWYQQTPGQGLQFLFEYFSETQRNKGNFPGRFSGRQFSNSRSEMNVSTLELGDSALYLCASKGAGDPMNTEAFFGQGTRLTVV.

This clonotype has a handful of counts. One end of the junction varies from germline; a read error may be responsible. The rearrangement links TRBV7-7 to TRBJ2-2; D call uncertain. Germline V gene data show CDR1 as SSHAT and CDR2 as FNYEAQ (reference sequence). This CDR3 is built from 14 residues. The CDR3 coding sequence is TGTGCTAGCAGTGCTGGACGGAACACCGGGGAGCTGTTTTTT. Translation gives CASSAGRNTGELFF.

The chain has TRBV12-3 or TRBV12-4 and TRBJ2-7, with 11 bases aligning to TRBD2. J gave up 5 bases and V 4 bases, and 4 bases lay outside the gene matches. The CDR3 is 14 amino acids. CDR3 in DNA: TGTGCCAGCAGTTCTAGCGGGAGGTTCAACGAGCAGTACTTC. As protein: CASSSSGRFNEQYF.

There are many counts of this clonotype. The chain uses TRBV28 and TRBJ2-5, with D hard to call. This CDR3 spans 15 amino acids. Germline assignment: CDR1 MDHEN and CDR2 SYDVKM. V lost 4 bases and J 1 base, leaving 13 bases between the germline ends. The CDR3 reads CASSSQAPTQETQYF. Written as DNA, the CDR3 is TGTGCCAGCAGTTCCCAGGCCCCAACCCAAGAGACCCAGTACTTC.

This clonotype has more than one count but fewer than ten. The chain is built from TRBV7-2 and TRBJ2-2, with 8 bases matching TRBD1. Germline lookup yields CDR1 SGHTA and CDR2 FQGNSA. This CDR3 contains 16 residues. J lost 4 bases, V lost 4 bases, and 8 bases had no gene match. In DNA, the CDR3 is TGTGCCAGCAGCTCCGGACAGGGTATTTTCACCGGGGAGCTGTTTTTT. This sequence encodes CASSSGQGIFTGELFF.

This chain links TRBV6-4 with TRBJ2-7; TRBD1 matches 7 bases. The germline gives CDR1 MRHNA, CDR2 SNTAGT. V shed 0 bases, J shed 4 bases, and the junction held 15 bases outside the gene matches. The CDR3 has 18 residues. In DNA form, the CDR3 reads TGTGCCAGCAGTGACTCGATCATTCCGGGACAGTTGACATACGAGCAGTACTTC. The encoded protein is CASSDSIIPGQLTYEQYF.

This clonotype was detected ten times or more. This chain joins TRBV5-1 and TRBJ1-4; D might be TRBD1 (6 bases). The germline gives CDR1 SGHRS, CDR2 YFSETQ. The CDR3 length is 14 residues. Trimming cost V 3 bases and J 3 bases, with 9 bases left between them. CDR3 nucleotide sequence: TGCGCCAGCAGCTCACAGGGCTCTAATGAAAAACTGTTTTTT. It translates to CASSSQGSNEKLFF.

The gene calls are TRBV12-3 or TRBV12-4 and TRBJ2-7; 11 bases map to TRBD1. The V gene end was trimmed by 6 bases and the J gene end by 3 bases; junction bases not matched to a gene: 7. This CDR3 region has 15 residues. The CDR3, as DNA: TGTGCCAGCAGCCAGAGGACAGGGGGCAACTACGAGCAGTACTTC. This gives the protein CASSQRTGGNYEQYF.

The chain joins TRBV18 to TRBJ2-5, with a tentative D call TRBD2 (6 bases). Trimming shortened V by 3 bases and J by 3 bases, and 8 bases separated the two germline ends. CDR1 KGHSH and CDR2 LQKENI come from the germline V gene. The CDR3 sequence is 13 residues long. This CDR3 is CASSPEREETQYF. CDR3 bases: TGTGCCAGCTCACCGGAGCGGGAAGAGACCCAGTACTTC. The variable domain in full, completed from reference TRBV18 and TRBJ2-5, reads NAGVMQNPRHLVRRRGQEARLRCSPMKGHSHVYWYRQLPEEGLKFMVYLQKENIIDESGMPKERFSAEFPKEGPSILRIQQVVRGDSAAYFCASSPEREETQYFGPGTRLLVL.